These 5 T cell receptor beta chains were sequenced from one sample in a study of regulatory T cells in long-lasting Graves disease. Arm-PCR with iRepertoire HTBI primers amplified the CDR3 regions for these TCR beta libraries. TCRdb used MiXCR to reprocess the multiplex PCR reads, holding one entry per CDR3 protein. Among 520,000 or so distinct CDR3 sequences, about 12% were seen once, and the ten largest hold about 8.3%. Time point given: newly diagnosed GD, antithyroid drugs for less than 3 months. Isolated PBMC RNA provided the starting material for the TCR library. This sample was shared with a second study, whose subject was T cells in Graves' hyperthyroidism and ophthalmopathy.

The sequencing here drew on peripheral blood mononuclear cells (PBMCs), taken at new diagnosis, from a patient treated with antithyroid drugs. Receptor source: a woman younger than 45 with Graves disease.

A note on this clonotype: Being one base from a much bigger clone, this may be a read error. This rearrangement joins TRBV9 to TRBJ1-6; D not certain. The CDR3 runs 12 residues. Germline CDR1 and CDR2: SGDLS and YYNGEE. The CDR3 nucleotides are TGTGCCAGCAGCCCAGATAATTCACCCCCCCACTTT. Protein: CASSPDNSPPHF. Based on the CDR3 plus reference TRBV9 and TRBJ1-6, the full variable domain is DSGVTQTPKHLITATGQRVTLRCSPRSGDLSVYWYQQSLDQGLQFLIQYYNGEERAKGNILERFSAQQFPDLHSELNLSSLELGDSALYFCASSPDNSPPHFGNGTRLTVT.

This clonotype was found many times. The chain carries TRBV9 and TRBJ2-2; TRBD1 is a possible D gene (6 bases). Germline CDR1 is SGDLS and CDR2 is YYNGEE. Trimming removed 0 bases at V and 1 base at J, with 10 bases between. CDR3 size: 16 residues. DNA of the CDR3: TGTGCCAGCAGCGTAGCTAGGGGGAAGAACACCGGGGAGCTGTTTTTT. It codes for CASSVARGKNTGELFF.

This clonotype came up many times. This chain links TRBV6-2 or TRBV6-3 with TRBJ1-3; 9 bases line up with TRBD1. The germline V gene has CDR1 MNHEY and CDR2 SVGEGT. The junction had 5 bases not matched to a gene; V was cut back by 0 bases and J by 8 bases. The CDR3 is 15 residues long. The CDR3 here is CASSYSGDRVDTIYF. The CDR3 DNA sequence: TGTGCCAGCAGTTACTCGGGGGACAGGGTGGACACCATATATTTT.

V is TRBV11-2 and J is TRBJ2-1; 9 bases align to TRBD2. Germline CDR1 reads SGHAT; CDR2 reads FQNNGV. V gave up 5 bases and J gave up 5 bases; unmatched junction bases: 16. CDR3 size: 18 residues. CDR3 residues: CASSPPPRWVAGDNEQFF. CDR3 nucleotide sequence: TGTGCCAGCAGCCCCCCCCCCAGATGGGTAGCGGGAGACAATGAGCAGTTCTTC.

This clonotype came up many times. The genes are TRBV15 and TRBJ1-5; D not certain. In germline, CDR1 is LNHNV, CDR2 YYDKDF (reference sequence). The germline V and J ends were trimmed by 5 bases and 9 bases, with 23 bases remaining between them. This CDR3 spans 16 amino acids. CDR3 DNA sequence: TGTGCCACCAGCCCTGAGAGGGTACCGGGCTCTCCGCCCCAGCATTTT. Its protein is CATSPERVPGSPPQHF.